The rows below give T cell receptor beta chains drawn from one sample of a study of shared clonotypes between healthy human individuals. Profiling relied on immunoSEQ multiplex PCR, and the TCRdb table lists in-frame clones only, not all of them. Of roughly 1,600,000 clones listed, approximately 98.5% are singletons. The sample consisted of naive CD4+ T cells sorted from blood. Receptors originate from a man aged 30-40 years in good health. Both conserved end residues are part of each CDR3. D genes are given only for firm matches. Size is omitted from some rows. Given values are once, few, many or a class for expanded clones.

abundance,len,d_gene,v_gene,j_gene,CDR3nt,CDR3aa
NA,17,NA,TRBV15,TRBJ2-1,TGTGCCACCAGCAGAGAACAGAGCAGGGGTGGCTACAATGAGCAGTTCTTC,CATSREQSRGGYNEQFF
NA,14,TRBD1,TRBV5-4,TRBJ2-7,TGTGCCAGCAGCTTGAAGGGGGCCCCATCCGAGCAGTACTTC,CASSLKGAPSEQYF
NA,16,TRBD1,TRBV28,TRBJ1-2,TGTGCCAGCGGAGACAGGGGCAAATTCTCTAACTATGGCTACACCTTC,CASGDRGKFSNYGYTF
NA,18,NA,TRBV7-2,TRBJ2-2,TGTGCCAGCAGCTTAGTGGGGCATGGCGTAACGGTCCCCGGGGAGCTGTTTTTT,CASSLVGHGVTVPGELFF
NA,14,NA,TRBV13,TRBJ2-4,TGTGCCAGCAGCTTAGTGGGCACCAAAAACATTCAGTACTTC,CASSLVGTKNIQYF
NA,11,NA,TRBV6-5,TRBJ2-3,TGTGCCAGCAGCCAGGGAGATACGCAGTATTTT,CASSQGDTQYF
NA,13,NA,TRBV7-3,TRBJ2-5,TGTGCCAGCAGCCGAGGAGGGGCGGAGACCCAGTACTTC,CASSRGGAETQYF
NA,16,TRBD1,TRBV5-1,TRBJ2-3,TGCGCCAGCAGTCCGGGACAGGGGTCCCTCACAGATACGCAGTATTTT,CASSPGQGSLTDTQYF
NA,13,NA,TRBV27,TRBJ2-7,TGTGCCAGCGCTGGCTTGGCTCACTACGAGCAGTACTTC,CASAGLAHYEQYF
NA,17,NA,TRBV7-2,TRBJ1-3,TGTGCCAGCAGCTTAGCGGTAGTGGGGGCGCAGGGAAACACCATATATTTT,CASSLAVVGAQGNTIYF
NA,13,NA,TRBV14,TRBJ2-3,TGTGCCAGCAGAAAGACCGCAGCCGATACGCAGTATTTT,CASRKTAADTQYF
NA,15,TRBD2,TRBV18,TRBJ2-7,TGTGCCAGCTCACCACGGACTAGCCAGTCTGGCGAGCAGTACTTC,CASSPRTSQSGEQYF
NA,13,NA,TRBV7-2,TRBJ2-3,TGTGCCAGCAGGGGAATAGACACAGATACGCAGTATTTT,CASRGIDTDTQYF
NA,16,NA,TRBV9,TRBJ2-2,TGTGCCAGCAGCGTAGGGCCGCACACGAACACCGGGGAGCTGTTTTTT,CASSVGPHTNTGELFF
NA,13,NA,TRBV7-9,TRBJ2-2,TGTGCCAGCAGCTTGCGAGAGACCGGGGAGCTGTTTTTT,CASSLRETGELFF
NA,14,NA,TRBV11-2,TRBJ1-1,TGTGCCAGCAGCATCGGTAGGTTGAACACTGAAGCTTTCTTT,CASSIGRLNTEAFF
NA,19,NA,TRBV11-2,TRBJ2-4,TGTGCCAGCAGCTTTACCCCCGGTCGGGGGGCAATAGCCAAAAACATTCAGTACTTC,CASSFTPGRGAIAKNIQYF
NA,13,TRBD2,TRBV5-4,TRBJ2-7,TGTGCCAGCAGCTCCAAATGGACTAGCGAGCAGTACTTC,CASSSKWTSEQYF
NA,15,NA,TRBV14,TRBJ2-1,TGTGCCAGCAGCCAAGAAGGGTTCCATCGGAATGAGCAGTTCTTC,CASSQEGFHRNEQFF
NA,15,TRBD1,TRBV5-1,TRBJ1-2,TGCGCCAGCAGCTCCGGGACAGGGGGGATCTATGGCTACACCTTC,CASSSGTGGIYGYTF
NA,14,TRBD1,TRBV2,TRBJ1-2,TGTGCCAGCAGTGACGAGACAGGGGAGATAGGCTACACCTTC,CASSDETGEIGYTF
NA,15,TRBD2,TRBV5-4,TRBJ2-7,TGTGCCAGCAGCTCGGGACTAGCGGAGACCTACGAGCAGTACTTC,CASSSGLAETYEQYF
NA,12,NA,TRBV30,TRBJ2-1,TGTGCCTGGATATCGGGTTACAATGAGCAGTTCTTC,CAWISGYNEQFF
NA,14,NA,TRBV7-3,TRBJ2-1,TGTGCCAGCAGCCAAGGGACGGCCGGCGATGAGCAGTTCTTC,CASSQGTAGDEQFF
NA,16,NA,TRBV27,TRBJ2-7,TGTGCCAGCAGTCACAATCGCGGAAGTAGCCCCTACGAGCAGTACTTC,CASSHNRGSSPYEQYF
NA,13,NA,TRBV7-9,TRBJ1-3,TGTGCCAGCTGCGCCGTTCCTGGAAACACCATATATTTT,CASCAVPGNTIYF
NA,16,NA,TRBV5-1,TRBJ1-2,TGCGCCAGCAGCAAGGAAATCCGGGGTACGGGTAATGGCTACACCTTC,CASSKEIRGTGNGYTF
NA,13,TRBD2,TRBV5-1,TRBJ2-1,TGCGCCAGCAGCTTCGGGACTAGCGGGACGCAGTTCTTC,CASSFGTSGTQFF
NA,16,TRBD1,TRBV11-3,TRBJ2-1,TGTGCCAGCAGCACACAAAGACAGGGGTCCTACAATGAGCAGTTCTTC,CASSTQRQGSYNEQFF
NA,15,TRBD1,TRBV7-7,TRBJ2-7,TGTGCCAGCAGCCTCGGCCCAGGGGGCTCCTACGAGCAGTACTTC,CASSLGPGGSYEQYF
NA,13,NA,TRBV18,TRBJ1-1,TGTGCCAGCTCACCGGGACGGGACACTGAAGCTTTCTTT,CASSPGRDTEAFF
NA,15,TRBD1,TRBV5-1,TRBJ2-4,TGCGCCAGCAGCCCCACGGGGCAGGGGGCAAACATTCAGTACTTC,CASSPTGQGANIQYF
NA,13,NA,TRBV5-1,TRBJ2-1,TGCGCCAGCAGCCCGTCCCCGGGCAATGAGCAGTTCTTC,CASSPSPGNEQFF
NA,15,TRBD1,TRBV11-3,TRBJ2-1,TGTGCCAGCAGCTCCCGGACAGGGACCTACAATGAGCAGTTCTTC,CASSSRTGTYNEQFF
once,14,TRBD2,TRBV30,TRBJ2-1,TGTGCCTGGAGTGTTAGGAGCGGGAGCGATGAGCAGTTCTTC,CAWSVRSGSDEQFF
NA,12,NA,TRBV7-3,TRBJ1-1,TGTGCCAGCAGCTACGGAGGGACTGAAGCTTTCTTT,CASSYGGTEAFF
NA,15,TRBD1,TRBV6-5,TRBJ1-3,TGTGCCAGCAGCAGACGGGACAGCCCTAGAAACACCATATATTTT,CASSRRDSPRNTIYF
NA,15,NA,TRBV6-5,TRBJ2-1,TGTGCCAGCAGTACAAGCGGAAGCTCCTACAATGAGCAGTTCTTC,CASSTSGSSYNEQFF
once,12,NA,TRBV15,TRBJ2-3,TGTGCCACCAGCAGAGATCAAGATACGCAGTATTTT,CATSRDQDTQYF
NA,12,TRBD2,TRBV11-3,TRBJ2-1,TGTGCCAGCAGCATGGGGGGGAATGAGCAGTTCTTC,CASSMGGNEQFF
NA,13,NA,TRBV29-1,TRBJ2-3,TGCAGCGTTTCGACGGGAAGCACAGATACGCAGTATTTT,CSVSTGSTDTQYF
NA,14,TRBD1,TRBV2,TRBJ2-1,TGTGCCAGCACGGGACAGCTGAGCTACAATGAGCAGTTCTTC,CASTGQLSYNEQFF
NA,16,NA,TRBV7-8,TRBJ2-1,TGTGCCAGCAGCCCCGGGGTGAGGGTGACCCACAATGAGCAGTTCTTC,CASSPGVRVTHNEQFF